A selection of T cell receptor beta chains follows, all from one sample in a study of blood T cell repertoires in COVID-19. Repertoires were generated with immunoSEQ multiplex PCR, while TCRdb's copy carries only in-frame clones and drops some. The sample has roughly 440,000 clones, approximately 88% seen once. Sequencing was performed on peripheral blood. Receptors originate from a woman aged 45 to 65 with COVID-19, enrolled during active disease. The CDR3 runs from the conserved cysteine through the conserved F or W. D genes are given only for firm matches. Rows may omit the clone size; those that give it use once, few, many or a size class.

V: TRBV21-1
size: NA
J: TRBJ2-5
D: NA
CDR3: CARRGRATPNPNREGRETQYF
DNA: TGTGCCAGGAGGGGCAGGGCAACACCCAACCCCAACAGGGAAGGGCGTGAGACCCAGTACTTC

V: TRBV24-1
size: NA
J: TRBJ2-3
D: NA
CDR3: CATSVAGPTDTQYF
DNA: TGTGCCACCAGTGTCGCGGGGCCCACAGATACGCAGTATTTT

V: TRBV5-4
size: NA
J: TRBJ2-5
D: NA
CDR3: CASSLAAADFKTQYF
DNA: TGTGCCAGCAGCTTGGCGGCGGCGGACTTCAAGACCCAGTACTTC

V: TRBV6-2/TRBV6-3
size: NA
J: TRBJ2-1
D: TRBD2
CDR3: CASSYSAGGPIEQFF
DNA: TGTGCCAGCAGTTACTCAGCGGGGGGGCCTATTGAGCAGTTCTTC

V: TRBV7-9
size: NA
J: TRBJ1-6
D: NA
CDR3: CASSPGLSGSPLHF
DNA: TGTGCCAGCAGCCCGGGACTCTCAGGTTCACCCCTCCACTTT

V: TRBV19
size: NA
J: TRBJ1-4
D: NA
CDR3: CASSIASNEKLFF
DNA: TGTGCCAGTAGTATAGCCTCGAATGAAAAACTGTTTTTT

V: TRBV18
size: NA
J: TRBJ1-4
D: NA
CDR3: CASSPRQSATNEKLFF
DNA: TGTGCCAGCTCACCGCGACAGTCTGCAACTAATGAAAAACTGTTTTTT

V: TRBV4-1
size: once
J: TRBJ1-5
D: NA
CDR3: CASSQDVVGNQPQHF
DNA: TGCGCCAGCAGCCAAGATGTAGTCGGGAATCAGCCCCAGCATTTT

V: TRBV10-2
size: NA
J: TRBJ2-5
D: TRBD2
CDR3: CASSESGGAGETQYF
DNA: TGCGCCAGCAGCGAGAGCGGGGGGGCCGGAGAGACCCAGTACTTC

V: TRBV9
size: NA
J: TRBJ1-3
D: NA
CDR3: CASSVATGNTIYF
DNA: TGTGCCAGCAGCGTAGCTACTGGAAACACCATATATTTT

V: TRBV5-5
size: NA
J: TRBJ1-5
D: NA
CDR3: CASSLVSGQGQPQHF
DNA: TGTGCCAGCAGCTTGGTTTCAGGGCAGGGTCAGCCCCAGCATTTT

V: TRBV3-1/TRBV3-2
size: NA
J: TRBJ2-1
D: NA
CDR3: CASSQEGASGYNEQFF
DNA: TGTGCCAGCAGCCAAGAGGGGGCTAGCGGTTACAATGAGCAGTTCTTC

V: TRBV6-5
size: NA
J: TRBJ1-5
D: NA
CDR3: CASTGSGNQPQHF
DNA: TGTGCCAGCACGGGGTCAGGCAATCAGCCCCAGCATTTT

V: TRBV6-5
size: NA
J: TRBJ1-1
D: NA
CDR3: CASRQEANTEAFF
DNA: TGTGCCAGCAGGCAGGAAGCGAACACTGAAGCTTTCTTT

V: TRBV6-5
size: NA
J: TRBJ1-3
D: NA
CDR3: CASSSGTPNTIYF
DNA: TGTGCCAGCAGTTCAGGGACACCGAACACCATATATTTT

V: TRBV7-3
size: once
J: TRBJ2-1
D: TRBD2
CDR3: CASSSGLAGGRSEQFF
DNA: TGTGCCAGCAGCTCAGGACTAGCGGGGGGGCGGAGTGAGCAGTTCTTC

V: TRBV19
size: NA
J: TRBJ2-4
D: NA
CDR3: CASLGVGGNIQYF
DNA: TGTGCCAGCTTGGGGGTAGGGGGAAACATTCAGTACTTC

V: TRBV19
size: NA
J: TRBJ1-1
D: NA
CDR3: CASAEMNTEAFF
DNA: TGTGCCAGTGCGGAGATGAACACTGAAGCTTTCTTT

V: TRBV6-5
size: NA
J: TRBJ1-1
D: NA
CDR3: CASSYGQNTEEAFF
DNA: TGTGCCAGCAGTTACGGGCAGAACACTGAAGAAGCTTTCTTT

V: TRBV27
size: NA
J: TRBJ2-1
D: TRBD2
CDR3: CASSLDPWGGNEQFF
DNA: TGTGCCAGCAGTTTAGACCCGTGGGGGGGCAATGAGCAGTTCTTC

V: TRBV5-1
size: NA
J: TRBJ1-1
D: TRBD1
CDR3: CASSYSTGGTEAFF
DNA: TGCGCCAGCAGCTACTCGACAGGGGGCACTGAAGCTTTCTTT

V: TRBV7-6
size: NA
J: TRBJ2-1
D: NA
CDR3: CASSSRGWDEQFF
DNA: TGTGCCAGCAGCTCCCGAGGGTGGGATGAGCAGTTCTTC

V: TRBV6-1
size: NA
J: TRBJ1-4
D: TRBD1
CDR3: CASSDGGTGSEKLFF
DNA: TGTGCCAGCAGTGATGGGGGGACAGGCTCTGAAAAACTGTTTTTT

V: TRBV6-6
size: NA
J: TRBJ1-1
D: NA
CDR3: CASRPIPDSTEAFF
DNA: TGTGCCAGCAGGCCAATACCGGACAGCACTGAAGCTTTCTTT

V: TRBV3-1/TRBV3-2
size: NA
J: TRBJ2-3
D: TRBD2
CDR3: CASSPHLAASTDTQYF
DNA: TGTGCCAGCAGCCCCCATCTAGCGGCAAGCACAGATACGCAGTATTTT

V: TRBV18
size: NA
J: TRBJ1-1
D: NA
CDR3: CASSPGTEAFF
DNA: TGTGCCAGCTCACCCGGGACTGAAGCTTTCTTT

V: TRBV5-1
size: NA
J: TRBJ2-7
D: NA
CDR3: CASSLAAGSSYEQYF
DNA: TGCGCCAGCAGCTTGGCCGCGGGCAGCTCCTACGAGCAGTACTTC

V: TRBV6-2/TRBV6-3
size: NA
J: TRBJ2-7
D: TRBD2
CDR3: CASSYDSGGAEYEQYF
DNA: TGTGCCAGCAGTTACGATAGCGGGGGGGCGGAGTACGAGCAGTACTTC

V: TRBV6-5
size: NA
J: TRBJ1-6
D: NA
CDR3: CASSQRRNNSPLHF
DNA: TGTGCCAGCTCACAAAGAAGAAATAATTCACCCCTCCACTTT

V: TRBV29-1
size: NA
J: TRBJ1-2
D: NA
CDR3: CSVEEGPYGYTF
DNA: TGCAGCGTTGAAGAGGGGCCCTATGGCTACACCTTC

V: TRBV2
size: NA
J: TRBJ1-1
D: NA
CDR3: CASSRNTEAFF
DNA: TGTGCCAGCAGCCGGAACACTGAAGCTTTCTTT